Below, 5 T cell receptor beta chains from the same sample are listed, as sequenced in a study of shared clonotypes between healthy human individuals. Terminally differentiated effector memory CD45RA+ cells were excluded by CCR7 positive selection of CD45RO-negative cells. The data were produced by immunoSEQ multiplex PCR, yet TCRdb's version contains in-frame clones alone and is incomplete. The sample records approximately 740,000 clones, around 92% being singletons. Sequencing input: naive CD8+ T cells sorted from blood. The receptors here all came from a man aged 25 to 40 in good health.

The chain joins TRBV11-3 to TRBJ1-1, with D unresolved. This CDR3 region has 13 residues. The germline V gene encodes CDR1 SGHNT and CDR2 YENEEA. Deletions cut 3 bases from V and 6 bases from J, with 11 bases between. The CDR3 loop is CASSFGGLAEAFF. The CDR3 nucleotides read TGTGCCAGCAGCTTCGGAGGGTTGGCTGAAGCTTTCTTT.

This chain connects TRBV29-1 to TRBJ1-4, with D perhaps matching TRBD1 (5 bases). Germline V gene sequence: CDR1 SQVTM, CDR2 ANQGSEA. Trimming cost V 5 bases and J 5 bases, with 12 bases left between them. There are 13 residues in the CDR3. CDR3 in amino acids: CSVRTGGNEKLFF. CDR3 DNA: TGCAGCGTTCGTACAGGAGGGAATGAAAAACTGTTTTTT. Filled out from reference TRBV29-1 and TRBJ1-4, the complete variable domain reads SAVISQKPSRDICQRGTSLTIQCQVDSQVTMMFWYRQQPGQSLTLIATANQGSEATYESGFVIDKFPISRPNLTFSTLTVSNMSPEDSSIYLCSVRTGGNEKLFFGSGTQLSVL.

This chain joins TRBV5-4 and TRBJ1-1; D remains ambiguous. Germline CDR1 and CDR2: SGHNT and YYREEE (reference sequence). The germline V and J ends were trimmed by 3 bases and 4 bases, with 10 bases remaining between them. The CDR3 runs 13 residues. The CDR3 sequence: CASSYASGTEAFF. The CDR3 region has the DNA TGTGCCAGCAGCTACGCCTCCGGCACTGAAGCTTTCTTT.

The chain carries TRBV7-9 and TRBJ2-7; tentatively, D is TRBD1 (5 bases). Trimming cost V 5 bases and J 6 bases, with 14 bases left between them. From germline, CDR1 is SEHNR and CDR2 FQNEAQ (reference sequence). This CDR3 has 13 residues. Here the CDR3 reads CASSRTTVPEQYF. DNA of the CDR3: TGTGCCAGCAGCCGGACAACGGTTCCCGAGCAGTACTTC.

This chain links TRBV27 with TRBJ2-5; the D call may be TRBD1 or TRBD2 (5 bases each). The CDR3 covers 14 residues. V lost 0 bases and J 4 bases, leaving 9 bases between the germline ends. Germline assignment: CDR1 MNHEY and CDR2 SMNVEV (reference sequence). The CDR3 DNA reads TGTGCCAGCAGTTTATCAACCGGGGCAGAGACCCAGTACTTC. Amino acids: CASSLSTGAETQYF.